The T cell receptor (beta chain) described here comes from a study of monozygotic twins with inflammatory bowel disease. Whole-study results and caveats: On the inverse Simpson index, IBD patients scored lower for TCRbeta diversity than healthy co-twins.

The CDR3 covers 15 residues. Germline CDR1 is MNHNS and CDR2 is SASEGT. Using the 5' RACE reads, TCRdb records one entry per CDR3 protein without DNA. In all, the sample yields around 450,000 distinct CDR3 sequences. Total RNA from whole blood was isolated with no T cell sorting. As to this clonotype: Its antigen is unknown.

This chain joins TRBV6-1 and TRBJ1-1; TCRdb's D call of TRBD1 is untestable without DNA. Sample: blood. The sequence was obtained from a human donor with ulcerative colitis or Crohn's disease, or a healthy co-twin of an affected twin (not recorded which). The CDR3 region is CASSPPNRANTEAFF.